Each of the 5 T cell receptor beta chains below was sequenced from the same sample in a study of control samples from healthy donors and cancer patients. The assay was immunoSEQ multiplex PCR, and TCRdb's table has in-frame clones only and misses some. Of roughly 43,000 clones in the sample, 87% were seen once. Input material: PBMCs. Receptor source: a woman aged 55-75 years with lung cancer.

The gene calls are TRBV29-1 and TRBJ2-5; a possible D gene is TRBD2 (6 bases). The V and J ends lost 6 bases and 0 bases respectively, with 11 bases between them. CDR1 is SQVTM and CDR2 is ANQGSEA in the germline V gene. CDR3 length equals 13 residues. In nucleotides, the CDR3 is TGCAGCGTCCGCGGGATGTACCAAGAGACCCAGTACTTC. This sequence encodes CSVRGMYQETQYF.

The chain links TRBV19 to TRBJ2-2, with 7 nucleotides matching TRBD1. The CDR3 spans 15 residues. Germline loops: CDR1 LNHDA, CDR2 SQIVND (reference sequence). V was pared by 6 bases and J by 8 bases, with 12 bases of the junction left unmatched. DNA for the CDR3: TGTGCCAGTAGGGTACGGGACAGAATTAGTGGGGAGCTGTTTTTT. Translated, it gives CASRVRDRISGELFF.

This chain joins TRBV5-1 and TRBJ2-1, with D perhaps matching TRBD1 (6 bases). V lost 2 bases and J lost 0, with 9 bases in between. Germline CDR1 and CDR2: SGHRS and YFSETQ. The length of the CDR3 is 15 residues. The CDR3 DNA sequence: TGCGCCAGCAGCTTAACAGGGCTCTCCTACAATGAGCAGTTCTTC. Amino acid sequence: CASSLTGLSYNEQFF.

This sequence joins TRBV7-2 and TRBJ1-1; D gene uncertain. V shed 4 bases and J shed 0 bases, with 18 bases lying between them. Looked up from germline, CDR1 is SGHTA and CDR2 is FQGNSA. The CDR3 runs 17 residues. CDR3 sequence (DNA): TGTGCCAGCAGCTCACCCTCGAGGAGGGCGTTGAACACTGAAGCTTTCTTT. Translating gives CASSSPSRRALNTEAFF.

This chain uses TRBV28 with TRBJ2-6; 7 bases map to TRBD1. Looked up from germline, CDR1 is MDHEN and CDR2 is SYDVKM. V lost 5 bases to trimming and J lost 0 bases; unmatched junction nucleotides: 10. The CDR3 is 18 residues long. CDR3 sequence: CASSTRGGFSSGANVLTF. The CDR3 bases are TGTGCCAGCAGTACTAGAGGGGGCTTCTCCTCTGGGGCCAACGTCCTGACTTTC.